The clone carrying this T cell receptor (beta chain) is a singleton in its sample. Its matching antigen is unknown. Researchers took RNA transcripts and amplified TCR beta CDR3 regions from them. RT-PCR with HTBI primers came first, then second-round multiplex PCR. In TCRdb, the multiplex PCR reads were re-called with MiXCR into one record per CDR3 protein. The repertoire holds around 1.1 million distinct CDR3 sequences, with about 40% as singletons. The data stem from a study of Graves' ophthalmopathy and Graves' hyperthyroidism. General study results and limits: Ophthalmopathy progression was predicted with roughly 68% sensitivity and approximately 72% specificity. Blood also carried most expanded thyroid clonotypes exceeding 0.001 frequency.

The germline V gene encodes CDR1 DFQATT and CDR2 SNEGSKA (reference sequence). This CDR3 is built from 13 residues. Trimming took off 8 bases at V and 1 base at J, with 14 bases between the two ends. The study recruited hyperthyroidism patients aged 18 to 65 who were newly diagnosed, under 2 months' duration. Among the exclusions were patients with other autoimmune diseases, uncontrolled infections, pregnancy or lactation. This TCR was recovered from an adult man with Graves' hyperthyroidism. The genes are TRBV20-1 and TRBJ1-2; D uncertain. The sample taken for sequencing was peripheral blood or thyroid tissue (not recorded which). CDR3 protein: CSYGELVNYGYTF. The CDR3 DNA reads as TGCAGTTACGGAGAGCTAGTTAACTATGGCTACACCTTC.